The 21 T cell receptor beta chains reported below all come from one sample, sequenced in a study of blood T cell repertoires in COVID-19. This table comes from immunoSEQ multiplex PCR, and its TCRdb copy is limited to in-frame clones, with some not included. The sample includes under 300,000 clones, roughly 84% seen only once; the top ten take 2% to 2.5%. The sample was peripheral blood. The receptors shown here come from a woman in her 40s who had recovered from COVID-19.

The chain uses TRBV6-1 and TRBJ2-5; 7 bases are a match to TRBD1. The CDR3 is 14 amino acids. Germline loops: CDR1 MNHNS, CDR2 SASEGT. Germline trimming cut 5 bases from V and 8 bases from J; bases unmatched to any gene: 11. The CDR3 sequence: CASSYSGQRDTQYF. Here the CDR3 DNA reads TGTGCCAGCAGTTATTCGGGACAGCGCGATACCCAGTACTTC.

Comments on this clone: The sample has other DNA sequences that encode this CDR3 too. This chain links TRBV6-2 or TRBV6-3 with TRBJ2-7; the D gene is possibly TRBD2 (5 bases). The CDR3 extends over 11 amino acids. Germline assignment: CDR1 MNHEY and CDR2 SVGEGT. V dropped 5 bases and J dropped 7 bases, with 9 bases sitting between them. The CDR3 region has the DNA TGTGCCAGCAGTCTCCCGGGGGAGCAGTACTTC. Translated, it gives CASSLPGEQYF.

The V gene is TRBV19, the J gene TRBJ2-3, with a possible D match to TRBD2 (7 bases). Trimming took off 4 bases at V and 8 bases at J, with 16 bases between the two ends. Germline loops: CDR1 LNHDA, CDR2 SQIVND (reference sequence). The CDR3 is 14 residues long. DNA for the CDR3: TGTGCCAGTAGTACCTCCGGGGGGCGGGGTACGCAGTATTTT. Its translation is CASSTSGGRGTQYF.

V gene TRBV5-5 combines with J gene TRBJ1-3, with 7 bases lining up with TRBD1. The CDR3 covers 15 residues. Germline values: CDR1 SGHKS, CDR2 YYEKEE (reference sequence). The junction had 7 bases not matched to a gene; V was cut back by 3 bases and J by 4 bases. CDR3 coding DNA: TGTGCCAGCAGCTCTTCAGGGACAGTGGGAAACACCATATATTTT. Translating gives CASSSSGTVGNTIYF.

The chain uses TRBV7-9 and TRBJ2-7; D perhaps matches TRBD1 (6 bases). Germline CDR1 and CDR2: SEHNR and FQNEAQ (reference sequence). The V end was cut by 7 bases, the J end by 0 bases, with 16 bases between. The CDR3 is 15 residues long. CDR3 in DNA: TGTGCCAGCACCCCTCCCCGGGACAACTCCTACGAGCAGTACTTC. It encodes CASTPPRDNSYEQYF. The whole variable domain, remainder taken from reference TRBV7-9 and TRBJ2-7, is DTGVSQNPRHKITKRGQNVTFRCDPISEHNRLYWYRQTLGQGPEFLTYFQNEAQLEKSRLLSDRFSAERPKGSFSTLEIQRTEQGDSAMYLCASTPPRDNSYEQYFGPGTRLTVT.

V is TRBV24-1 and J is TRBJ2-7; TRBD1 matches 8 bases. After removal of 9 bases from V and 5 bases from J, the junction contained 5 bases not matched to a gene. This CDR3 comprises 12 residues. CDR1 is KGHDR, CDR2 SFDVKD, per germline. CDR3 region: CATQDRGNEQYF. The CDR3, as DNA: TGTGCCACCCAAGACAGGGGAAACGAGCAGTACTTC.

This rearrangement joins TRBV5-1 to TRBJ1-2; possible D gene TRBD1, 6 bases. Looked up from germline, CDR1 is SGHRS and CDR2 is YFSETQ. V dropped 2 bases and J dropped 0 bases, with 11 bases sitting between them. The length of the CDR3 is 15 residues. The CDR3 reads CASSFATGSNYGYTF. The CDR3 coding sequence is TGCGCCAGCAGCTTTGCGACAGGATCTAACTATGGCTACACCTTC.

This chain joins TRBV3-1 (or the pseudogene TRBV3-2) and TRBJ2-5; D is perhaps TRBD2 (6 bases). Germline lookup yields CDR1 LGHDT and CDR2 YNNKEL (reference sequence). V gave up 0 bases and J gave up 5 bases, with 22 bases separating them. The CDR3 sequence is 18 residues long. CDR3: CASSQDSSGALPMETQYF. The CDR3 DNA is TGTGCCAGCAGCCAAGATAGTAGCGGAGCGCTCCCTATGGAGACCCAGTACTTC.

This sequence joins TRBV19 and TRBJ2-3; D perhaps matches TRBD2 (6 bases). CDR3 size: 12 residues. Deletions cut 5 bases from V and 4 bases from J, with 7 bases between. In germline, CDR1 is LNHDA, CDR2 SQIVND (reference sequence). This chain's CDR3 is CASSWGADTQYF. CDR3 bases: TGTGCCAGTAGTTGGGGGGCAGATACGCAGTATTTT.

This clone was seen only once. This chain joins TRBV5-1 and TRBJ2-3; TRBD1 agrees at 11 bases. CDR1 and CDR2 (germline): SGHRS, YFSETQ. CDR3 size: 16 residues. V was clipped by 0 bases and J by 3 bases; unmatched bases: 3. CDR3: CASSLGTGGGTDTQYF. The CDR3 region has the DNA TGCGCCAGCAGCTTGGGGACAGGGGGCGGAACAGATACGCAGTATTTT.

The genes are TRBV18 and TRBJ2-2, with D possibly TRBD1 on 6 matching bases. The length of the CDR3 is 15 residues. V lost 6 bases and J 4 bases, leaving 15 bases between the germline ends. CDR1 is KGHSH and CDR2 is LQKENI in the germline V gene. The CDR3: CASSPIGQTTGELFF. The DNA of the CDR3 is TGTGCCAGCTCGCCGATAGGACAGACCACCGGGGAGCTGTTTTTT.

V gene TRBV7-3 combines with J gene TRBJ2-7, with TRBD1 matching over 8 bases. Germline V gene lookup returns CDR1 SGHTA and CDR2 FQGTGA. CDR3 length equals 15 residues. V lost 4 bases to trimming and J lost 5 bases; unmatched junction nucleotides: 10. The CDR3 DNA sequence: TGTGCCAGCAGCTCGCCGGACAGGGCATTCAACGAGCAGTACTTC. Translated, it gives CASSSPDRAFNEQYF.

This clone occurred once. At the DNA level, this CDR3 is encoded by other sequences in the same sample as well. The gene calls are TRBV12-3 or TRBV12-4 and TRBJ2-5; no clear D gene. The V and J ends lost 5 bases and 5 bases respectively, with 6 bases between them. The CDR3 is 11 residues long. The CDR3 reads CASSLRETQYF. The CDR3 nucleotides read TGTGCCAGCAGTCTGCGGGAGACCCAGTACTTC.

The chain couples TRBV4-3 to TRBJ2-7; 10 positions match TRBD1. Trimming cost V 2 bases and J 2 bases; bases outside gene matches: 3. The CDR3 contains 15 residues. Germline lookup yields CDR1 LGHNA and CDR2 YSLEER. This CDR3 reads CASSQRTGGTYEQYF. Here the CDR3 DNA reads TGCGCCAGCAGCCAACGGACAGGGGGGACCTACGAGCAGTACTTC.

The chain combines TRBV5-4 with TRBJ1-2, with 8 nucleotides matching TRBD1. The CDR3 covers 13 residues. Per germline, CDR1 SGHNT and CDR2 YYREEE (reference sequence). The V and J ends lost 4 bases and 3 bases, in that order; junction bases with no gene match: 2. The CDR3 DNA is TGTGCCAGCAGCCGGGGACAGGACTATGGCTACACCTTC. It yields the protein CASSRGQDYGYTF.

The chain joins TRBV4-3 to TRBJ2-3; 12 bases map to TRBD2. CDR1 is LGHNA and CDR2 is YSLEER in the germline V gene. This CDR3 is 17 amino acids long. V was pared by 1 base and J by 5 bases, with 7 bases of the junction left unmatched. The CDR3 region is CASSQAGLAGLEDTQYF. The CDR3 DNA sequence: TGCGCCAGCAGCCAAGCGGGACTAGCGGGTTTAGAAGATACGCAGTATTTT.

Here the CDR3 DNA reads TGTGCCAGCAGTTCCGACAGGGGTATTGGAAAACTGTTTTTT. Its translation: CASSSDRGIGKLFF. This chain uses TRBV7-8 with TRBJ1-4; 8 bases line up with TRBD1. CDR3 length equals 14 residues. Trimming at V came to 6 bases and at J to 10 bases, leaving 10 bases not matched to a gene. CDR1 is SGHVS and CDR2 is FQNEAQ in the germline V gene.

The chain recombines TRBV5-8 with TRBJ2-3, with D possibly matching TRBD2 (6 bases). CDR1 is SGHTS and CDR2 is YDEGEE in the germline V gene. The V gene lost 2 bases and the J gene lost 5 bases, with 12 bases spanning the gap. The CDR3 totals 14 residues. The CDR3 protein is CASSLGGKLDTQYF. The DNA of the CDR3 is TGTGCCAGCAGCTTAGGAGGGAAGTTAGATACGCAGTATTTT.

The rearrangement uses TRBV9 and TRBJ1-2; the D is unclear. Germline CDR1 reads SGDLS; CDR2 reads YYNGEE. This CDR3 spans 17 amino acids. V lost 0 bases to trimming and J lost 0 bases, with 15 bases between them. The CDR3 nucleotides are TGTGCCAGCAGCGTAGCCCCCCGATCGGTAGCTAACTATGGCTACACCTTC. This gives the protein CASSVAPRSVANYGYTF. The full variable domain, rest sourced from reference TRBV9 and TRBJ1-2, is DSGVTQTPKHLITATGQRVTLRCSPRSGDLSVYWYQQSLDQGLQFLIQYYNGEERAKGNILERFSAQQFPDLHSELNLSSLELGDSALYFCASSVAPRSVANYGYTFGSGTRLTVV.

The chain links TRBV2 to TRBJ2-1; perhaps TRBD2 as D (5 bases). This CDR3 has 18 amino acids. The ends were cut back, 3 bases at V and 3 bases at J, with 21 bases in the middle. Per the germline V gene, CDR1 is SNHLY and CDR2 is FYNNEI. The CDR3 nucleotides read TGTGCCAGCAGTGACCCCGGGAAGGGTTTGACCCTCTACAATGAGCAGTTCTTC. It translates to CASSDPGKGLTLYNEQFF.

The chain couples TRBV3-1 (or the pseudogene TRBV3-2) to TRBJ1-2; 9 nucleotides align to TRBD1. The CDR3 consists of 18 residues. V was clipped by 0 bases and J by 1 base; unmatched bases: 9. Germline V lookup: CDR1 LGHDT, CDR2 YNNKEL (reference sequence). The CDR3 DNA follows: TGTGCCAGCAGCCAAGATTACGACAGGGGGGACGATAACTATGGCTACACCTTC. Translated, it gives CASSQDYDRGDDNYGYTF.